The source of this TCR beta chain is a study of PD-1 blockade in classical Hodgkin lymphoma. Broader study findings: Prior therapy or disease activity may underlie the repertoire differences, whose causes remain undefined. Diminished baseline TCR diversity has been reported in newly diagnosed patients relative to healthy donors.

Germline V gene data show CDR1 as SGHRS and CDR2 as YFSETQ. Between the trimmed V and J ends, which lost 1 base and 3 bases, there was a span of 11 bases. The CDR3 totals 15 residues. Repertoires were generated with immunoSEQ multiplex PCR, while TCRdb's copy carries only in-frame clones and drops some. The sample lists 15,000 to 20,000 clones; about 80% were seen once. Specified time point: newly diagnosed, previously untreated cHL patient sample. The CD4+ T cells used were purified from thawed PBMCs through magnetic negative selection. What served as comparison were PBMCs in newly diagnosed, untreated classical Hodgkin lymphoma. For this clone: Its antigen is not known.

This chain links TRBV5-1 with TRBJ1-5; possible D gene TRBD1, 5 bases. The receptor was isolated from a human donor with classical Hodgkin lymphoma. Sequencing was performed on CD4+ T cells from blood. The CDR3 DNA sequence: TGCGCCAGCAGCTTGTTGGGGGTTCCCAATCAGCCCCAGCATTTT. Its protein product is CASSLLGVPNQPQHF.